Below, 27 T cell receptor beta chains from the same sample are listed, as sequenced in a study of CD8 T cells in ankylosing spondylitis. TCRdb passed the 5' RACE reads through MiXCR, listing each CDR3 protein once. The table records 150,000 to 200,000 distinct CDR3 sequences, roughly 13% of them present only once. The sample consisted of blood, either unsorted or a sorted T cell fraction (not recorded which). Receptors originate from a female donor with ankylosing spondylitis or in good health (not recorded which).

The chain recombines TRBV6-2 or TRBV6-3 with TRBJ2-3; 8 bases are shared with TRBD1. Germline CDR1 is MNHEY and CDR2 is SVGEGT. The J segment lost 6 bases and the V segment lost 2 bases, leaving 4 bases of the junction unmatched. The CDR3 loop spans 14 amino acids. The chain's CDR3 is CASSYPRQGDTQYF. In DNA form, the CDR3 reads TGTGCCAGCAGTTACCCGAGACAGGGGGATACGCAGTATTTT.

About this clonotype: A much larger clone sits a single nucleotide away, making a read error possible. The chain combines TRBV12-3 or TRBV12-4 with TRBJ2-7; the D gene is possibly TRBD1 (6 bases). V was shortened by 6 bases and J by 3 bases, with 21 bases between the two germline ends. The CDR3 contains 16 residues. The CDR3 sequence: CASSRPGSRGNYEQYF. DNA for the CDR3: TGTGCCAGCAGCCGTCCTGGGAGCAGGGGAAACTACGAGCAGTACTTC.

In its sample, this clonotype was seen many times. The rearrangement links TRBV5-1 to TRBJ2-2; D call uncertain. This CDR3 region has 14 residues. V gave up 3 bases and J gave up 1 base, with 7 bases separating them. Germline lookup yields CDR1 SGHRS and CDR2 YFSETQ. CDR3 residues: CASSSLGNTGELFF. The CDR3 nucleotides are TGCGCCAGCAGCTCGCTAGGGAACACCGGGGAGCTGTTTTTT.

This clonotype was seen at least ten times. The J gene is TRBJ1-4, the V gene TRBV10-3; D call uncertain. The V end lost 7 bases, the J end lost 0 bases, and 6 bases lay between the germline ends. The CDR3 loop spans 13 amino acids. Germline CDR1 is ENHRY and CDR2 is SYGVKD. The CDR3 DNA reads TGTGCCATCAAACCAGCAACTAATGAAAAACTGTTTTTT. This codes for CAIKPATNEKLFF.

This clonotype was detected many times. The V and J genes are TRBV20-1 and TRBJ2-7; 8 positions agree with TRBD2. The CDR3 runs to 16 residues. V trimming: 0 bases; J trimming: 3 bases; junction bases outside the gene matches: 10. CDR1 and CDR2 (germline): DFQATT, SNEGSKA (reference sequence). The CDR3 coding sequence is TGCAGTGCTAGAGAACCCCCGGGGCGGGAGGTCTACGAGCAGTACTTC. Protein sequence: CSAREPPGREVYEQYF.

This clonotype was counted ten times or more. The chain joins TRBV15 to TRBJ2-2; TRBD2 agrees at 7 bases. The germline V gene encodes CDR1 LNHNV and CDR2 YYDKDF (reference sequence). CDR3 length: 16 residues. J gave up 5 bases and V 0 bases, and 6 bases lay outside the gene matches. The DNA for the CDR3 is TGTGCCACCAGCAGAGATCCGGCGGGAGTGACCGGGGAGCTGTTTTTT. Its translation: CATSRDPAGVTGELFF.

A remark on this clonotype: The junction departs from germline at one end; a sequencing error may be responsible. The V gene is TRBV18, the J gene TRBJ2-7, with a possible D match to TRBD1 (7 bases). Germline V gene lookup returns CDR1 KGHSH and CDR2 LQKENI. The length of the CDR3 is 14 residues. In DNA, the CDR3 is TGTGCCAGTTCACCGCGGGACAGAGTATACGAGCAGTACTTC. Residues: CASSPRDRVYEQYF.

This clonotype was picked up many times. The rearrangement joins TRBV6-6 to TRBJ2-7; D unclear. The V and J ends lost 3 bases and 7 bases respectively, with 13 bases between them. Germline assignment: CDR1 MNHNY and CDR2 SVGAGI (reference sequence). CDR3 length: 13 residues. CDR3 nucleotides: TGTGCCAGCAGTTATCCCGTGGAAGATGAGCAGTACTTC. Translated: CASSYPVEDEQYF.

Comments on this clonotype: A much larger clonotype is one base distant, so this may be a read error. The chain couples TRBV12-3 or TRBV12-4 to TRBJ2-7; 7 positions agree with TRBD1. The CDR3 loop spans 14 amino acids. The CDR3 coding sequence is TGTGCCGGCAGTGACAGGGAATTTAGCCACGAGCAGTACTTC. Translation: CAGSDREFSHEQYF.

The CDR3 spells CASSLRGRPEDTQYF. The CDR3 coding sequence is TGTGCCAGCAGCTTACGGGGGCGCCCCGAAGATACGCAGTATTTT. The V and J genes are TRBV7-8 and TRBJ2-3; perhaps D is TRBD1 or TRBD2 (6 bases each). Germline lookup yields CDR1 SGHVS and CDR2 FQNEAQ. The CDR3 contains 15 residues. Trimming left V 2 bases short and J 5 bases short, with 14 bases between. Together with reference TRBV7-8 and TRBJ2-3, the CDR3 gives the full variable domain: GAGVSQSPRYKVAKRGQDVALRCDPISGHVSLFWYQQALGQGPEFLTYFQNEAQLDKSGLPSDRFFAERPEGSVSTLKIQRTQQEDSAVYLCASSLRGRPEDTQYFGPGTRLTVL.

The rearrangement links TRBV4-3 to TRBJ1-2; 7 bases align to TRBD1. In germline, CDR1 is LGHNA, CDR2 YSLEER. This CDR3 is built from 14 residues. V was clipped by 4 bases and J by 7 bases; unmatched bases: 9. Here the CDR3 reads CASSRGTDGTGYTF. The CDR3 DNA reads as TGCGCCAGCAGCCGAGGGACAGATGGGACTGGCTACACCTTC.

This clonotype was recorded a few times. This chain links TRBV2 with TRBJ2-1; 7 nucleotides align to TRBD2. The V gene's germline CDR1 is SNHLY and CDR2 FYNNEI. CDR3 length: 17 amino acids. V shed 8 bases and J 2 bases; nucleotides not matched to a gene: 15. The CDR3 DNA reads as TGTGCCAGCGAACTTCAGGGAGGGACTCTCCCCTACAATGAGCAGTTCTTC. Translated, it gives CASELQGGTLPYNEQFF.

This clonotype was observed a handful of times. The chain's CDR3 is CASSIDSGTDNYEQYF. CDR3 nucleotides: TGTGCCAGCAGTATCGATTCCGGGACGGACAATTACGAGCAGTACTTC. V usage is TRBV2 and J usage is TRBJ2-7; D possibly matches TRBD1 or TRBD2 (5 bases each). In germline, CDR1 is SNHLY, CDR2 FYNNEI. Trimming shortened V by 5 bases and J by 4 bases, and 21 bases separated the two germline ends. The CDR3 extends over 16 amino acids.

This clonotype came up many times. At one of its ends the junction is not consistent with the germline gene, which may arise from a read error. The V gene is TRBV5-1, the J gene TRBJ2-3; D unresolved. The CDR3 runs to 11 residues. Germline V gene data show CDR1 as SGHRS and CDR2 as YFSETQ. The CDR3 loop is CASSLTDTQYF. The DNA of the CDR3 is TGTGCCAGCAGCCTCACAGATACGCAGTATTTT.

The table lists this clonotype with many counts. The chain is built from TRBV28 and TRBJ1-1, with a weak D call TRBD1 (6 bases). V was trimmed by 6 bases and J by 0 bases, leaving 14 bases between them. Germline V gene sequence: CDR1 MDHEN, CDR2 SYDVKM. CDR3 size: 15 residues. In DNA form, the CDR3 reads TGTGCCAGCAGCCCTCGGACAGCCATGAACACTGAAGCTTTCTTT. This gives the protein CASSPRTAMNTEAFF.

The V and J genes are TRBV7-9 and TRBJ2-7; the D gene is possibly TRBD1 (6 bases). Trimming left V 0 bases short and J 2 bases short, with 8 bases between. CDR1 SEHNR and CDR2 FQNEAQ come from the germline V gene (reference sequence). The CDR3 covers 14 residues. CDR3 sequence: CASSLARTAYEQYF. The CDR3 DNA is TGTGCCAGCAGCTTAGCCCGGACAGCCTACGAGCAGTACTTC.

This clonotype was counted ten times or more. The V and J genes are TRBV13 and TRBJ1-1; D ambiguous. The CDR3 spans 14 residues. Germline CDR1 and CDR2: PRHDT and FYEKMQ (reference sequence). The germline V and J ends were trimmed by 0 bases and 5 bases, with 10 bases remaining between them. CDR3 region: CASSLGGPGTEAFF. CDR3 DNA sequence: TGTGCCAGCAGCTTAGGAGGGCCCGGGACTGAAGCTTTCTTT.

This clonotype has ten or more counts. V is TRBV6-2 or TRBV6-3 and J is TRBJ1-1; D is ambiguous. The V and J ends lost 2 bases and 3 bases respectively, with 7 bases between them. CDR1 is MNHEY, CDR2 SVGEGT, per germline. The CDR3 has 13 residues. The CDR3 DNA follows: TGTGCCAGCAGTTACGTGGCAGACACTGAAGCTTTCTTT. It yields the protein CASSYVADTEAFF.

In regard to this clonotype: A read error may produce the germline difference seen at one junction end. The rearrangement uses TRBV7-3 and TRBJ1-1; no firm D call. CDR1 and CDR2 (germline): SGHTA, FQGTGA. The length of the CDR3 is 13 residues. As DNA, the CDR3 is TGTGCCAGCAGCTACCACATGAACACTGAATCTTTCTTT. This gives the protein CASSYHMNTESFF.

This clonotype was seen many times. The chain uses TRBV12-3 or TRBV12-4 and TRBJ1-1; D is uncertain. The CDR3 contains 14 residues. The V gene lost 2 bases and the J gene lost 5 bases, with 12 bases spanning the gap. The CDR3 spells CASSLKGLETEAFF. DNA of the CDR3: TGTGCCAGCAGTTTAAAGGGATTGGAAACTGAAGCTTTCTTT.

This clonotype has just a few counts. The chain links TRBV19 to TRBJ2-3; 11 bases fit TRBD2. The CDR3 extends over 15 amino acids. The V and J ends lost 5 bases and 6 bases, in that order; junction bases with no gene match: 7. The germline CDR1 and CDR2 sequences are LNHDA and SQIVND (reference sequence). CDR3 amino acids: CASSLRLAGSDTQYF. CDR3 DNA sequence: TGTGCCAGTAGTCTCCGACTAGCGGGATCCGATACGCAGTATTTT.

In its sample, this clonotype was seen many times. The V and J genes are TRBV29-1 and TRBJ2-5; TRBD2 agrees at 12 bases. The junction had 5 bases not matched to a gene; V was cut back by 7 bases and J by 2 bases. Germline V gene data show CDR1 as SQVTM and CDR2 as ANQGSEA. The CDR3 runs 14 residues. CDR3 sequence: CSASTSGGQETQYF. The CDR3 nucleotides read TGCAGCGCCAGCACTAGCGGGGGGCAAGAGACCCAGTACTTC.

J is TRBJ2-5 and V is TRBV7-2; 7 bases fit TRBD2. The V gene end was trimmed by 5 bases and the J gene end by 5 bases; junction bases not matched to a gene: 8. The CDR3 runs 14 residues. Germline CDR1 and CDR2: SGHTA and FQGNSA. The CDR3 protein is CASSLGTTFETQYF. The CDR3 DNA reads TGTGCCAGCAGCCTAGGGACTACCTTTGAGACCCAGTACTTC.

This clonotype was seen at least ten times. The genes are TRBV12-3 or TRBV12-4 and TRBJ2-7; the match to TRBD1 covers 7 bases. The V and J ends lost 5 bases and 9 bases, in that order; junction bases with no gene match: 7. This CDR3 has 12 amino acids. The DNA for the CDR3 is TGTGCCAGCAGTCTGACAGGGTGGGCGCAGTACTTC. This translates into CASSLTGWAQYF.

This clonotype was seen many times. The V gene is TRBV5-6, the J gene TRBJ1-4, with D possibly being TRBD1 (6 bases). CDR1 and CDR2 from the germline V gene are SGHDT and YYEEEE. CDR3 length: 14 residues. V dropped 1 base and J dropped 8 bases, with 12 bases sitting between them. CDR3 region: CASSLNRDGEKLFF. For the CDR3, the DNA is TGTGCCAGCAGCTTGAACAGGGATGGAGAAAAACTGTTTTTT.

This clonotype was picked up many times. The chain combines TRBV6-1 with TRBJ1-6; tentatively, D is TRBD1 (5 bases). This CDR3 has 12 amino acids. V shed 4 bases and J shed 9 bases, with 7 bases lying between them. Germline lookup yields CDR1 MNHNS and CDR2 SASEGT. The CDR3 sequence: CASSGGPSPLHF. The CDR3 region has the DNA TGTGCCAGCAGTGGGGGACCTTCACCCCTCCACTTT.

This clonotype has at least ten counts. The J gene is TRBJ1-5, the V gene TRBV12-3 or TRBV12-4; 7 nucleotides align to TRBD1. The CDR3 length is 14 residues. The ends lost 6 bases at V and 5 bases at J; junction bases unmatched: 7. CDR3 residues: CASSMTGNHQPQHF. The CDR3, as DNA: TGTGCCAGCAGCATGACAGGGAACCATCAGCCCCAGCATTTT.